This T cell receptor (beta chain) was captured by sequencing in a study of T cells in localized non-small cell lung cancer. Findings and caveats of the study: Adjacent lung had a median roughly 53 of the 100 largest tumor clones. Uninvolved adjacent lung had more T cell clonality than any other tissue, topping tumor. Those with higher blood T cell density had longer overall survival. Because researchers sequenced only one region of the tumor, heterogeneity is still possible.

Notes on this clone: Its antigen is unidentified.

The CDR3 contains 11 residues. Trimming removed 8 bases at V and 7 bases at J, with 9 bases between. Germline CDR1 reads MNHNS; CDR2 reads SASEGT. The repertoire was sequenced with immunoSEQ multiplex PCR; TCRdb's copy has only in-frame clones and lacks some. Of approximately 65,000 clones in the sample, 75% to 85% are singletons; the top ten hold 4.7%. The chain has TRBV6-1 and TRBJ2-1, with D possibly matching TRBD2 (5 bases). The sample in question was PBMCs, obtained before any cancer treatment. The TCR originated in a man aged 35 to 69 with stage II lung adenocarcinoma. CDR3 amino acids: CASGRRNEQFF. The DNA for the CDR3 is TGTGCCAGCGGGAGAAGGAATGAGCAGTTCTTC.